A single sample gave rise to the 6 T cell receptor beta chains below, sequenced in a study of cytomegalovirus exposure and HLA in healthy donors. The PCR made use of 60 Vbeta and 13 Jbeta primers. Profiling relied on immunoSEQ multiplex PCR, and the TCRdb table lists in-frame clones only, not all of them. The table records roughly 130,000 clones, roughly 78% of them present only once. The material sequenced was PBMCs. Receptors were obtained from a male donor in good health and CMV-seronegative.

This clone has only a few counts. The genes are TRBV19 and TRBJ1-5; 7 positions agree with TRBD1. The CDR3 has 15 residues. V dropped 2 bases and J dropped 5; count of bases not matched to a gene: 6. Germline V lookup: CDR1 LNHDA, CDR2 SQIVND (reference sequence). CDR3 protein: CASSISRQGDQPQHF. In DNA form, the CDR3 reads TGTGCCAGTAGTATATCGCGACAGGGAGATCAGCCCCAGCATTTT.

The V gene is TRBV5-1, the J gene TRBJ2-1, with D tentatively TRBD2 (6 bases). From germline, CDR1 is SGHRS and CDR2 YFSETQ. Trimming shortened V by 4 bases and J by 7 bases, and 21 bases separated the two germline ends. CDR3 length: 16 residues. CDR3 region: CASSIADTAGVNEQFF. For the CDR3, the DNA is TGCGCCAGCAGCATAGCGGATACAGCTGGGGTTAATGAGCAGTTCTTC. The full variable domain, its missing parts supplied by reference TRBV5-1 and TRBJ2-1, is KAGVTQTPRYLIKTRGQQVTLSCSPISGHRSVSWYQQTPGQGLQFLFEYFSETQRNKGNFPGRFSGRQFSNSRSEMNVSTLELGDSALYLCASSIADTAGVNEQFFGPGTRLTVL.

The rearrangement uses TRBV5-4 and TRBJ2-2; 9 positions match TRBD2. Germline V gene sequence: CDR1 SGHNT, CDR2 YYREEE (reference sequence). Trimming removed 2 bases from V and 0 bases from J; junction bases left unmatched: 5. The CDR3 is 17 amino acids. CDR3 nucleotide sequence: TGTGCCAGCAGCTTTAGTAGCGGGGGCCCGAACACCGGGGAGCTGTTTTTT. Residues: CASSFSSGGPNTGELFF.

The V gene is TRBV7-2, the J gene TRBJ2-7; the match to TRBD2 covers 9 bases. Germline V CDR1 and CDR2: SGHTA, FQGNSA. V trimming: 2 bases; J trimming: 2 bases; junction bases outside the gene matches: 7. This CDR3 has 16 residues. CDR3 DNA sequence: TGTGCCAGCAGCTTATATAGCGGGAGAGGGACCTACGAGCAGTACTTC. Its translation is CASSLYSGRGTYEQYF.

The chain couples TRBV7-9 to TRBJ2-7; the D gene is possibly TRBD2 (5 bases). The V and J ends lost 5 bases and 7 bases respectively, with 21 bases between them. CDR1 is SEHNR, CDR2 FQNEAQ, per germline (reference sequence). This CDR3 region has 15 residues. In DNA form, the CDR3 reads TGTGCCAGCAGCCGACCGACCACGGGGTATGAAGAGCAGTACTTC. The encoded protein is CASSRPTTGYEEQYF. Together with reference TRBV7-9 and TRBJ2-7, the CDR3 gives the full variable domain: DTGVSQNPRHKITKRGQNVTFRCDPISEHNRLYWYRQTLGQGPEFLTYFQNEAQLEKSRLLSDRFSAERPKGSFSTLEIQRTEQGDSAMYLCASSRPTTGYEEQYFGPGTRLTVT.

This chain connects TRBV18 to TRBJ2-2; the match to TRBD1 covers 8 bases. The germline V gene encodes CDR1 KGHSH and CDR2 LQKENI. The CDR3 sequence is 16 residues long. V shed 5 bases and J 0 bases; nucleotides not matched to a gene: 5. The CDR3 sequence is CASSRGQAANTGELFF. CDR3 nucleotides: TGTGCCAGCTCAAGGGGACAGGCTGCGAACACCGGGGAGCTGTTTTTT.